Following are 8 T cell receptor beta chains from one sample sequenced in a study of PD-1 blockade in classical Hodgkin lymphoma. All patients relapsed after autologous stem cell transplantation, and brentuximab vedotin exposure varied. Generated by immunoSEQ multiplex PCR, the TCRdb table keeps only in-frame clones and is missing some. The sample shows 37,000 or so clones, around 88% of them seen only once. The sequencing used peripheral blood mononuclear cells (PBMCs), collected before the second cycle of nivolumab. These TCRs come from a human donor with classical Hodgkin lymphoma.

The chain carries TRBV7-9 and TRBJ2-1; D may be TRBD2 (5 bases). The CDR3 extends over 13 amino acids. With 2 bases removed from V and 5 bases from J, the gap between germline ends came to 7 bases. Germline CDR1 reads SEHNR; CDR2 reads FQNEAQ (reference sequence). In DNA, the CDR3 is TGTGCCAGCAGCTTAATGAGGGACAATGAGCAGTTCTTC. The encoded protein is CASSLMRDNEQFF.

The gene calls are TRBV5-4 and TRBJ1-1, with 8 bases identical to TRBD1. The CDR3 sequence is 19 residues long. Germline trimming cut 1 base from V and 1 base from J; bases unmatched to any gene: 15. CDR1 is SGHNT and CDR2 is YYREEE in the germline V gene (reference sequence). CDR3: CASSLPAGPAGTGNTEAFF. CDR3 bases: TGTGCCAGCAGCTTGCCCGCTGGACCCGCCGGGACAGGGAACACTGAAGCTTTCTTT. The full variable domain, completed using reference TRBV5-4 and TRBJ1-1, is ETGVTQSPTHLIKTRGQQVTLRCSSQSGHNTVSWYQQALGQGPQFIFQYYREEENGRGNFPPRFSGLQFPNYSSELNVNALELDDSALYLCASSLPAGPAGTGNTEAFFGQGTRLTVV.

The CDR3 DNA is TGTGCCAGCAGCTCTACAGCTCGACGGAACTATGGCTACACCTTC. Its translation: CASSSTARRNYGYTF. The rearrangement links TRBV11-3 to TRBJ1-2, with no clear D. The CDR3 spans 15 residues. Between the trimmed V and J ends, which lost 4 bases and 2 bases, there was a span of 14 bases. The germline V gene has CDR1 SGHNT and CDR2 YENEEA.

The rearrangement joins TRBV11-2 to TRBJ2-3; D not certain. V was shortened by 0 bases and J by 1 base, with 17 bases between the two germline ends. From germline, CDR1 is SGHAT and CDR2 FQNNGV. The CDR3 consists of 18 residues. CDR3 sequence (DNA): TGTGCCAGCAGCTTAGAGTGGGTTCCCCCAGGAGGCACAGATACGCAGTATTTT. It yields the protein CASSLEWVPPGGTDTQYF. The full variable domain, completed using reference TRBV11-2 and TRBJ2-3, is EAGVAQSPRYKIIEKRQSVAFWCNPISGHATLYWYQQILGQGPKLLIQFQNNGVVDDSQLPKDRFSAERLKGVDSTLKIQPAKLEDSAVYLCASSLEWVPPGGTDTQYFGPGTRLTVL.

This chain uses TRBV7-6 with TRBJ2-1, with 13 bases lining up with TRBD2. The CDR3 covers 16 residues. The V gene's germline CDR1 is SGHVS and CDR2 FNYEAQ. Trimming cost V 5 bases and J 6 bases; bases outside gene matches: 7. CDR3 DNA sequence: TGTGCCAGCAGCCTGATACTAGCGGGAGGGGGCAATGAGCAGTTCTTC. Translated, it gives CASSLILAGGGNEQFF.

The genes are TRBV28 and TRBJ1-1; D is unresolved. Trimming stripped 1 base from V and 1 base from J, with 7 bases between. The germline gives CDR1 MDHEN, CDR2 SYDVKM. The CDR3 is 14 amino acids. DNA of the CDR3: TGTGCCAGCAGTTTATTGCTGAGGAACACTGAAGCTTTCTTT. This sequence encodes CASSLLLRNTEAFF. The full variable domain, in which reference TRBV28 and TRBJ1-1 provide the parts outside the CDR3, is DVKVTQSSRYLVKRTGEKVFLECVQDMDHENMFWYRQDPGLGLRLIYFSYDVKMKEKGDIPEGYSVSREKKERFSLILESASTNQTSMYLCASSLLLRNTEAFFGQGTRLTVV.

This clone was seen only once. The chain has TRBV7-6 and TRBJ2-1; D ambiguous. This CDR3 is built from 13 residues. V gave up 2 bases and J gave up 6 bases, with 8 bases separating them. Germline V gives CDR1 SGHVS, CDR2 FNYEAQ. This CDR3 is CASSLTTSNEQFF. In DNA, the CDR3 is TGTGCCAGCAGCTTAACCACAAGCAATGAGCAGTTCTTC.

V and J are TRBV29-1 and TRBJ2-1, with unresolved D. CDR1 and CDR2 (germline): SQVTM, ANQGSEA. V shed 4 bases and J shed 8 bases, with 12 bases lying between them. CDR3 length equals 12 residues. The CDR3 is CSVVPRLDEQFF. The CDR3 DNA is TGCAGCGTTGTTCCGCGTCTCGATGAGCAGTTCTTC.